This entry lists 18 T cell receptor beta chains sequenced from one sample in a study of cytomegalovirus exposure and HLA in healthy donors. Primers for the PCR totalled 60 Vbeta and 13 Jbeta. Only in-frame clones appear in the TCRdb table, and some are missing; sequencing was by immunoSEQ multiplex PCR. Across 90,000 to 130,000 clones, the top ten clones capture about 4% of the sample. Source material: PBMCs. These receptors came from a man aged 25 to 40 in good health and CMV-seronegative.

This CDR3 is CASRRGQDNYEQYF. In DNA, the CDR3 is TGTGCCAGCAGACGCGGACAGGATAACTACGAGCAGTACTTC. The rearrangement uses TRBV2 and TRBJ2-7; 7 bases are a match to TRBD1. The CDR3 runs 14 residues. V lost 6 bases and J lost 3; bases outside the gene matches: 8. Germline CDR1 reads SNHLY; CDR2 reads FYNNEI.

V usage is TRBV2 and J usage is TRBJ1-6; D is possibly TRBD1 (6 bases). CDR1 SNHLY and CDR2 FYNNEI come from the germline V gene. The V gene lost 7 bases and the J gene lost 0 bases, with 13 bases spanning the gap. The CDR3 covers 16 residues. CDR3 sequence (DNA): TGTGCCAGCACCGGAACAGGGAGCTCCTATAATTCACCCCTCCACTTT. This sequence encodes CASTGTGSSYNSPLHF.

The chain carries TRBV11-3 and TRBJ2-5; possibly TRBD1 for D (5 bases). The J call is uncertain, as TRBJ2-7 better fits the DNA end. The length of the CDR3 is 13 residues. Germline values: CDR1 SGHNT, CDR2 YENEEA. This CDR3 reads CASSSYQGYEQYF. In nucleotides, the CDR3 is TGTGCCAGCAGCTCCTACCAGGGCTACGAGCAGTACTTC.

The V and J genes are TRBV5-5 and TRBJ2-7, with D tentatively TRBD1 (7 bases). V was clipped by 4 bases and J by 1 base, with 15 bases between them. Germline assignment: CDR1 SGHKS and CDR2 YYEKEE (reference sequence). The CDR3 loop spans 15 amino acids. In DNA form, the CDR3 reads TGTGCCAGCAGCCCCCATCCAGGGGGGTCCTACGAGCAGTACTTC. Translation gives CASSPHPGGSYEQYF.

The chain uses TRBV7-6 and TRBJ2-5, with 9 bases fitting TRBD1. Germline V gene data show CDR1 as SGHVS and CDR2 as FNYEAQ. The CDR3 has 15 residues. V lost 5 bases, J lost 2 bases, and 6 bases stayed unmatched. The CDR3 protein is CASSRTGGGQETQYF. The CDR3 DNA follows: TGTGCCAGCAGCCGAACAGGGGGCGGGCAAGAGACCCAGTACTTC. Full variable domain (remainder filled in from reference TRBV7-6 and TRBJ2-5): GAGVSQSPRYKVTKRGQDVALRCDPISGHVSLYWYRQALGQGPEFLTYFNYEAQQDKSGLPNDRFSAERPEGSISTLTIQRTEQRDSAMYRCASSRTGGGQETQYFGPGTRLLVL.

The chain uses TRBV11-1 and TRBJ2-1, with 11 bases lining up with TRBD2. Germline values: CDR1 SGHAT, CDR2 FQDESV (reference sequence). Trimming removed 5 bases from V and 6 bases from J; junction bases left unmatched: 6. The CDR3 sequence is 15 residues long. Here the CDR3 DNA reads TGTGCCAGCAGCCAGACTAGCGGGGTATCCAATGAGCAGTTCTTC. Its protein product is CASSQTSGVSNEQFF. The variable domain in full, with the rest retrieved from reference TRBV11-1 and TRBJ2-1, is EAEVAQSPRYKITEKSQAVAFWCDPISGHATLYWYRQILGQGPELLVQFQDESVVDDSQLPKDRFSAERLKGVDSTLKIQPAELGDSAMYLCASSQTSGVSNEQFFGPGTRLTVL.

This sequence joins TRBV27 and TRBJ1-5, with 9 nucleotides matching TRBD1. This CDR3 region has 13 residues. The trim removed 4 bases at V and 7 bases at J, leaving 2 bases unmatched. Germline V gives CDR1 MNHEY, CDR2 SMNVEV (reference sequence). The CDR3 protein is CASSWDRDQPQHF. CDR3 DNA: TGTGCCAGCAGTTGGGACAGGGACCAGCCCCAGCATTTT.

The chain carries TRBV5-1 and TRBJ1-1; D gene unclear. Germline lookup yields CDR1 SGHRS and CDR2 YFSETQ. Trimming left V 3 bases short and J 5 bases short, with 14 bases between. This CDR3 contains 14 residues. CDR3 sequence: CASSSDPGRTEAFF. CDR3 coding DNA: TGCGCCAGCAGCTCTGACCCGGGGAGAACTGAAGCTTTCTTT.

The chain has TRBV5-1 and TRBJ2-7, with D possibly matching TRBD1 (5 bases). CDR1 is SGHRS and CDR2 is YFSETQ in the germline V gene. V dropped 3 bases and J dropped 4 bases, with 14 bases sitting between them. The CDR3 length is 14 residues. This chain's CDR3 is CASSYLTGEYEQYF. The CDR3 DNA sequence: TGCGCCAGCAGCTACCTTACAGGAGAATACGAGCAGTACTTC.

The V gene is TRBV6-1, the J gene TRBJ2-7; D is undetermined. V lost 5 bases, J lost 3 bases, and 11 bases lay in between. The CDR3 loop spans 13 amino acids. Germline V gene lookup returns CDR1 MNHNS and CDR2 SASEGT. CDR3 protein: CASSSSFGYEQYF. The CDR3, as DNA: TGTGCCAGCAGTTCCAGTTTTGGCTACGAGCAGTACTTC.

CDR3 sequence (DNA): TGTGCCAGCACAAGGACAGGGGCCACCTACGAGCAGTACTTC. This encodes CASTRTGATYEQYF. V is TRBV6-5 and J is TRBJ2-7, with 9 bases lining up with TRBD1. With 7 bases clipped from V and 2 bases from J, the junction kept 6 bases outside the gene matches. Germline CDR1 reads MNHEY; CDR2 reads SVGAGI. The length of the CDR3 is 14 residues.

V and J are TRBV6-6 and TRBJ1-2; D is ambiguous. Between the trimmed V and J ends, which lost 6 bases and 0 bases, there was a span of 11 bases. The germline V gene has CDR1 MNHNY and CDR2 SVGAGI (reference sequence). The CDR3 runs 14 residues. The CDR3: CASRVAQPNYGYTF. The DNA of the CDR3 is TGTGCCAGCAGGGTAGCACAACCTAACTATGGCTACACCTTC.

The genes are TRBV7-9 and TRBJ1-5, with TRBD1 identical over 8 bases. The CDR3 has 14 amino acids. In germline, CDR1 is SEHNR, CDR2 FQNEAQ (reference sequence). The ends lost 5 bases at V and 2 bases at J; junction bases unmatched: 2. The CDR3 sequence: CASSQTGGNQPQHF. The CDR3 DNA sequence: TGTGCCAGCAGCCAGACAGGGGGCAATCAGCCCCAGCATTTT.

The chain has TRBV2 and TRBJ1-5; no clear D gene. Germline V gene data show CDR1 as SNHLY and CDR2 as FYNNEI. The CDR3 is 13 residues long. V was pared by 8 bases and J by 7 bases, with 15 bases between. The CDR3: CASGQVPGQPQHF. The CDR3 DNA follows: TGTGCCAGCGGTCAGGTCCCGGGGCAGCCCCAGCATTTT.

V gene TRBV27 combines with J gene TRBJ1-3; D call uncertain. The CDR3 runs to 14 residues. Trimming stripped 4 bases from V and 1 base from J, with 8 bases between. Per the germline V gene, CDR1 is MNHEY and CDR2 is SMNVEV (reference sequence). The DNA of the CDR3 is TGTGCCAGCAGTTCGCGGGAGTCTGGAAACACCATATATTTT. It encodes CASSSRESGNTIYF.

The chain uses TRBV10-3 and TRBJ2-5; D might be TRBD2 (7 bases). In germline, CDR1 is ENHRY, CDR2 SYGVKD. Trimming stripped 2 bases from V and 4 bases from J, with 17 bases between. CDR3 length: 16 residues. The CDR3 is CAISEMRGGPRETQYF. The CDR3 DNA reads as TGTGCCATCAGTGAGATGAGGGGGGGCCCCCGAGAGACCCAGTACTTC.

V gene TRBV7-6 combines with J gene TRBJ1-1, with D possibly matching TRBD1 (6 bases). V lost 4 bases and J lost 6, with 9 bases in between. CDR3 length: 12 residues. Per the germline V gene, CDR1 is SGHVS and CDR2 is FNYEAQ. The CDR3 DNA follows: TGTGCCAGCAGCTCGACAGGATCTGAAGCTTTCTTT. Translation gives CASSSTGSEAFF.

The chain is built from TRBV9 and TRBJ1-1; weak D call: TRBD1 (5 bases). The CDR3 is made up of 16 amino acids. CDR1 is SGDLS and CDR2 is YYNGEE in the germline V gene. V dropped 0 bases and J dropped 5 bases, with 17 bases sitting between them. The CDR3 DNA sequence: TGTGCCAGCAGCGTAGCTAGTCAGGGAAGGAGTACTGAAGCTTTCTTT. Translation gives CASSVASQGRSTEAFF.